A single sample gave rise to the 31 T cell receptor beta chains below, sequenced in a study. In TCRdb, the 5' RACE reads were re-called with MiXCR into one record per CDR3 protein. The sample consists of 40,000 to 65,000 distinct CDR3 sequences, more than 20% of them appearing once. The sample consisted of tumor-infiltrating naive CD4+ T cells sorted from the breast tumor. Documented subset: naive CD4+ T cells, CD4+CD45RA+CD25-. The origin of the receptors is a female donor with breast cancer.

There are a few counts of this clonotype. This chain uses TRBV27 with TRBJ2-7, with no clear D. This CDR3 spans 16 amino acids. V dropped 2 bases and J dropped 4 bases, with 18 bases sitting between them. Germline assignment: CDR1 MNHEY and CDR2 SMNVEV (reference sequence). CDR3 in amino acids: CASSLRWGTLGYEQYF. In DNA form, the CDR3 reads TGTGCCAGCAGTTTAAGATGGGGAACCCTCGGGTACGAGCAGTACTTC.

In regard to this clonotype: A read error may account for a junction end that differs from germline. The chain employs TRBV25-1 and TRBJ2-1, with TRBD2 matching over 8 bases. The germline CDR1 and CDR2 sequences are MGHDK and SYGVNS. There are 18 residues in the CDR3. This chain's CDR3 is CASSGGLGLAGSYNEQLF. CDR3 nucleotides: TGTGCCAGCAGTGGCGGCTTAGGACTAGCTGGCTCCTACAATGAGCAGCTCTTC.

This clonotype has a count of ten or more. This sequence joins TRBV29-1 and TRBJ1-2; 8 positions match TRBD1. Germline assignment: CDR1 SQVTM and CDR2 ANQGSEA. Trimming took 4 bases from V and 8 from J; bases not matched to a gene: 3. The CDR3 consists of 11 residues. CDR3 sequence: CSVGQGRGYTF. DNA of the CDR3: TGCAGCGTTGGACAGGGGCGAGGCTACACCTTC.

This clonotype was detected ten times or more. The chain uses TRBV7-2 and TRBJ2-5, with no clear D. The CDR3 is made up of 14 amino acids. The ends were cut back, 5 bases at V and 4 bases at J, with 14 bases in the middle. Germline V gene sequence: CDR1 SGHTA, CDR2 FQGNSA. CDR3 sequence (DNA): TGTGCCAGCAGCCCCGGGTCAACCAGAGAGACCCAGTACTTC. As protein: CASSPGSTRETQYF.

About this clonotype itself: No conserved phenylalanine or tryptophan ends this CDR3, so it is likely a read error. The gene calls are TRBV3-1 and TRBJ2-5; D may correspond to TRBD1 or TRBD2 (5 bases each). The germline CDR1 and CDR2 sequences are LGHDT and YNNKEL (reference sequence). The CDR3 runs 14 residues. Trimming removed 5 bases at V and 0 bases at J, with 10 bases between. The CDR3 is CASSIRGNQETQYS. The CDR3 region has the DNA TGTGCCAGCAGCATCCGGGGCAACCAAGAGACCCAGTACTCC.

The J gene is TRBJ1-2, the V gene TRBV25-1; a possible D gene is TRBD1 (5 bases). The length of the CDR3 is 12 residues. CDR1 is MGHDK, CDR2 SYGVNS, per germline. Trimming took off 3 bases at V and 6 bases at J, with 8 bases between the two ends. The CDR3 loop is CASSDRGDGYTF. The DNA for the CDR3 is TGTGCCAGCAGTGATAGAGGGGATGGCTACACCTTC.

The rearrangement joins TRBV6-1 to TRBJ2-6; no clear D. The CDR3 extends over 13 amino acids. The V end lost 10 bases, the J end lost 0 bases, and 7 bases lay between the germline ends. CDR1 and CDR2 from the germline V gene are MNHNS and SASEGT. CDR3: CATQLSGANVLTF. CDR3 sequence (DNA): TGTGCCACACAGCTCTCTGGGGCCAACGTCCTGACTTTC.

This clonotype was found many times. The chain joins TRBV7-9 to TRBJ2-3; no definite D call. CDR1 and CDR2 (germline): SEHNR, FQNEAQ (reference sequence). The V end was cut by 5 bases, the J end by 6 bases, with 18 bases between. The CDR3 is 15 amino acids. The CDR3 is CASSRALKDVDTQYF. CDR3 DNA: TGTGCCAGCAGCCGGGCGTTGAAGGATGTGGATACGCAGTATTTT.

V usage is TRBV7-9 and J usage is TRBJ2-3, with D uncertain. Germline V gives CDR1 SEHNR, CDR2 FQNEAQ (reference sequence). Deletions cut 0 bases from V and 0 bases from J, with 10 bases between. The CDR3 contains 16 residues. The CDR3 protein is CASSLAGSPSTDTQYF. The CDR3 coding sequence is TGTGCCAGCAGCTTAGCGGGCAGTCCTAGCACAGATACGCAGTATTTT.

This clonotype came up many times. V usage is TRBV6-2 or TRBV6-3 and J usage is TRBJ2-7; 7 bases are a match to TRBD1. The CDR3 loop spans 13 amino acids. Losses at the gene ends were 8 bases for V and 7 bases for J; bases not matched to a gene: 11. Germline V gene lookup returns CDR1 MNHEY and CDR2 SVGEGT. This chain's CDR3 is CASLGQEFWEQYF. CDR3 DNA: TGTGCCAGCCTCGGACAGGAATTTTGGGAGCAGTACTTC.

Concerning this clonotype: Since a much larger clone is just one base distant, this may be a read error. The genes are TRBV12-3 or TRBV12-4 and TRBJ1-5; D perhaps matches TRBD1 (5 bases). Trimming took off 5 bases at V and 6 bases at J, with 11 bases between the two ends. The CDR3 totals 13 residues. This chain's CDR3 is CASSLGDGQPQHF. The CDR3 DNA follows: TGTGCCAGCAGTCTCGGGGACGGTCAGCCCCAGCATTTT.

This clonotype was seen more than once but under ten times. This chain links TRBV4-1 with TRBJ2-7, with 11 bases matching TRBD1. The CDR3 is made up of 17 amino acids. V shed 2 bases and J 4 bases; nucleotides not matched to a gene: 10. Looked up from germline, CDR1 is MGHRA and CDR2 is YSYEKL. The CDR3 nucleotides are TGCGCCAGCAGCCAACAACAACCGGGACAGGGGGGGTACGAGCAGTACTTC. This encodes CASSQQQPGQGGYEQYF.

This clonotype was detected a few times. The rearrangement uses TRBV25-1 and TRBJ2-5; D tentatively reads TRBD1 or TRBD2 (5 bases each). Germline lookup yields CDR1 MGHDK and CDR2 SYGVNS. Deletions cut 6 bases from V and 4 bases from J, with 18 bases between. The CDR3 length is 15 residues. The DNA for the CDR3 is TGTGCCAGCAGACGAGGGCAGGGCTTTGGAGAGACCCAGTACTTC. Its translation is CASRRGQGFGETQYF.

The chain combines TRBV7-2 with TRBJ1-2; weak D call: TRBD1 (5 bases). The CDR3 contains 14 residues. Trimming stripped 0 bases from V and 6 bases from J, with 11 bases between. Germline CDR1 is SGHTA and CDR2 is FQGNSA. CDR3 protein: CASSLARGGDGYTF. As DNA, the CDR3 is TGTGCCAGCAGCTTAGCGCGGGGCGGTGATGGCTACACCTTC.

This rearrangement joins TRBV10-1 to TRBJ1-2, with D maybe TRBD1 (6 bases). The CDR3 runs 15 residues. The germline CDR1 and CDR2 sequences are WNHNN and SYGVQD (reference sequence). V was cut by 10 bases and J by 4 bases, with 22 bases left in between. The CDR3 region is CATLTWQGPGYGYTF. CDR3 DNA sequence: TGCGCCACCCTAACTTGGCAGGGGCCGGGCTATGGCTACACCTTC.

This clonotype was found once. V is TRBV7-9 and J is TRBJ2-3; unclear D gene. Germline V gene lookup returns CDR1 SEHNR and CDR2 FQNEAQ (reference sequence). The V gene lost 5 bases and the J gene lost 4 bases, with 4 bases spanning the gap. The CDR3 is 11 residues long. CDR3 sequence: CASSGADTQYF. In DNA form, the CDR3 reads TGTGCCAGCAGCGGGGCAGATACGCAGTATTTT. Together with reference TRBV7-9 and TRBJ2-3, the CDR3 gives the full variable domain: DTGVSQNPRHKITKRGQNVTFRCDPISEHNRLYWYRQTLGQGPEFLTYFQNEAQLEKSRLLSDRFSAERPKGSFSTLEIQRTEQGDSAMYLCASSGADTQYFGPGTRLTVL.

This CDR3 is CATSREPAYEQFF. The CDR3 DNA is TGTGCCACCAGCAGAGAGCCTGCTTATGAGCAGTTCTTC. The chain employs TRBV15 and TRBJ2-1; no clear D. The V gene's germline CDR1 is LNHNV and CDR2 YYDKDF (reference sequence). CDR3 length: 13 amino acids. V lost 0 bases to trimming and J lost 8 bases, with 8 bases between them.

The genes are TRBV2 and TRBJ1-1; D call uncertain. Looked up from germline, CDR1 is SNHLY and CDR2 is FYNNEI. The CDR3 is 13 amino acids. V lost 7 bases, J lost 4 bases, and 13 bases lay in between. CDR3 residues: CASIRASGTEAFF. Written as DNA, the CDR3 is TGTGCCAGCATACGGGCCTCTGGCACTGAAGCTTTCTTT.

The J gene is TRBJ1-1, the V gene TRBV20-1, with 8 bases identical to TRBD1. V lost 6 bases to trimming and J lost 6 bases; unmatched junction nucleotides: 18. The CDR3 has 16 amino acids. Germline values: CDR1 DFQATT, CDR2 SNEGSKA (reference sequence). Here the CDR3 reads CSAADRGRPLGAEAFF. The CDR3 coding sequence is TGCAGTGCGGCCGACAGGGGAAGACCCCTGGGGGCTGAAGCTTTCTTT.

This clonotype was picked up a small number of times. The chain employs TRBV7-9 and TRBJ1-1, with TRBD1 as a possible D gene (5 bases). CDR3 length: 14 residues. Germline lookup yields CDR1 SEHNR and CDR2 FQNEAQ (reference sequence). Trimming cost V 7 bases and J 0 bases, with 12 bases left between them. The CDR3 DNA follows: TGTGCCAGCACCCGACAGATCATGAACACTGAAGCTTTCTTT. Amino acid sequence: CASTRQIMNTEAFF. The complete variable domain, with remaining parts taken from reference TRBV7-9 and TRBJ1-1, reads DTGVSQNPRHKITKRGQNVTFRCDPISEHNRLYWYRQTLGQGPEFLTYFQNEAQLEKSRLLSDRFSAERPKGSFSTLEIQRTEQGDSAMYLCASTRQIMNTEAFFGQGTRLTVV.

The chain is built from TRBV7-6 and TRBJ2-7; no definite D call. CDR1 is SGHVS and CDR2 is FNYEAQ in the germline V gene. The V end lost 5 bases, the J end lost 6 bases, and 14 bases lay between the germline ends. CDR3 length equals 13 residues. CDR3 sequence reads: CASSPRPRSEQYF. In DNA form, the CDR3 reads TGTGCCAGCAGCCCAAGACCCCGGAGCGAGCAGTACTTC.

There are many counts of this clonotype. The chain uses TRBV9 and TRBJ2-1, with D perhaps matching TRBD2 (5 bases). The CDR3 is 14 amino acids. The germline CDR1 and CDR2 sequences are SGDLS and YYNGEE. V lost 0 bases and J lost 8, with 12 bases in between. CDR3 nucleotide sequence: TGTGCCAGCAGCGTAGCCGCTAGCACCCATGAGCAGTTCTTC. This gives the protein CASSVAASTHEQFF.

The V call is TRBV7-2, the J call TRBJ1-5; D call uncertain. This CDR3 has 14 amino acids. Germline loops: CDR1 SGHTA, CDR2 FQGNSA. V shed 6 bases and J shed 0 bases, with 9 bases lying between them. CDR3 bases: TGTGCCAGCAGGTCCAGTGATAGCAATCAGCCCCAGCATTTT. Amino acid sequence: CASRSSDSNQPQHF.

This clonotype appeared a few times. J is TRBJ2-7 and V is TRBV5-1, with 9 positions matching TRBD1. The ends lost 4 bases at V and 4 bases at J; junction bases unmatched: 9. The CDR3 consists of 15 residues. The V gene's germline CDR1 is SGHRS and CDR2 YFSETQ. CDR3 sequence (DNA): TGCGCCAGCAGCCCGGACAGGGGCCTTTTTTACGAGCAGTACTTC. This gives the protein CASSPDRGLFYEQYF.

This clonotype was detected a few times. The chain couples TRBV7-2 to TRBJ1-2; the match to TRBD1 covers 10 bases. The CDR3 extends over 15 amino acids. The germline gives CDR1 SGHTA, CDR2 FQGNSA. Trimming at V came to 5 bases and at J to 3 bases, leaving 6 bases not matched to a gene. For the CDR3, the DNA is TGTGCCAGCAGCCGCACCGGGACAGGGGACTATGGCTACACCTTC. It is translated as CASSRTGTGDYGYTF.

Ten or more counts support this clonotype. The chain joins TRBV4-3 to TRBJ1-2; a weak D match, TRBD1 (5 bases). Trimming removed 0 bases at V and 6 bases at J, with 8 bases between. This CDR3 is 13 amino acids long. Germline CDR1 reads LGHNA; CDR2 reads YSLEER. CDR3: CASSQDWGDGYTF. CDR3 sequence (DNA): TGCGCCAGCAGCCAAGATTGGGGGGATGGCTACACCTTC.

The chain uses TRBV24-1 and TRBJ1-2; 9 bases map to TRBD1. V shed 4 bases and J 5 bases; nucleotides not matched to a gene: 10. The CDR3 runs 16 residues. In germline, CDR1 is KGHDR, CDR2 SFDVKD. The CDR3 nucleotides are TGTGCCACCAGTGACCAAGGACAGGGGATCGGGTATGGCTACACCTTC. Amino acid sequence: CATSDQGQGIGYGYTF.

Only a few counts were recorded for this clonotype. The rearrangement uses TRBV12-3 or TRBV12-4 and TRBJ1-1; D is ambiguous. This CDR3 has 17 amino acids. The ends were cut back, 0 bases at V and 4 bases at J, with 18 bases in the middle. CDR3 sequence: CASSLALGLVDATEAFF. CDR3 bases: TGTGCCAGCAGTTTAGCGCTAGGACTAGTGGACGCCACTGAAGCTTTCTTT.

Comment on this clonotype: This likely comes from a read error, as the CDR3 has no conserved phenylalanine or tryptophan at its end. The chain recombines TRBV29-1 with TRBJ2-3, with D perhaps given as TRBD1 or TRBD2 (5 bases each). This CDR3 spans 12 amino acids. Trimming shortened V by 8 bases and J by 3 bases, and 12 bases separated the two germline ends. Germline CDR1 and CDR2: SQVTM and ANQGSEA. The CDR3 sequence: CSSRGGTDTQYS. In nucleotides, the CDR3 is TGCAGCTCGAGGGGTGGAACAGATACGCAGTATTCT.

The V gene is TRBV10-1, the J gene TRBJ2-7; weak D call: TRBD2 (6 bases). This CDR3 comprises 16 residues. V shed 0 bases and J shed 5 bases, with 17 bases lying between them. CDR1 is WNHNN, CDR2 SYGVQD, per germline (reference sequence). The CDR3 bases are TGCGCCAGCAGTGAGTCAAAAGGGCGGGGCCAGGACGAGCAGTACTTC. Translating it yields CASSESKGRGQDEQYF.

This clonotype has a count of ten or more. This rearrangement joins TRBV10-3 to TRBJ2-5; possible D gene TRBD2, 6 bases. Per germline, CDR1 ENHRY and CDR2 SYGVKD. V shed 0 bases and J shed 1 base, with 9 bases lying between them. The CDR3 is 15 amino acids. CDR3 in DNA: TGTGCCATCAGTGAGTCTGGAGGGACCCAAGAGACCCAGTACTTC. This sequence encodes CAISESGGTQETQYF.